This T cell receptor (beta chain) originates from a study of CD8 T cells in Susac syndrome. Study-level results: Only a relatively small number of individuals were included in the TCR sequencing and HLA analysis.

The CDR3 loop spans 15 amino acids. V was clipped by 0 bases and J by 5 bases, with 11 bases between them. From germline, CDR1 is SGHTA and CDR2 FQGNSA. With random hexamers, about 0.45 to 1 ug RNA was reverse transcribed. Multiplex immunoSEQ PCR targeted 54 Vbeta and 13 Jbeta TCR beta segments. MiXCR was run by TCRdb on the immunoSEQ multiplex PCR reads, yielding one entry per CDR3 protein. Of over 150,000 distinct CDR3 sequences listed, under 95% are singletons. As regards this clonotype: Antigen unknown.

The multiple sclerosis controls consisted of treatment-naive patients with relapsing-remitting disease, either stable or active. The V and J genes are TRBV7-2 and TRBJ1-5, with no clear D. The specimen sequenced was CD4+ T cells from PBMCs. The receptor's source is a human donor with multiple sclerosis. DNA of the CDR3: TGTGCCAGCAGCTTAGCGCCAGACACTTATCAGCCCCAGCATTTT. Protein: CASSLAPDTYQPQHF.